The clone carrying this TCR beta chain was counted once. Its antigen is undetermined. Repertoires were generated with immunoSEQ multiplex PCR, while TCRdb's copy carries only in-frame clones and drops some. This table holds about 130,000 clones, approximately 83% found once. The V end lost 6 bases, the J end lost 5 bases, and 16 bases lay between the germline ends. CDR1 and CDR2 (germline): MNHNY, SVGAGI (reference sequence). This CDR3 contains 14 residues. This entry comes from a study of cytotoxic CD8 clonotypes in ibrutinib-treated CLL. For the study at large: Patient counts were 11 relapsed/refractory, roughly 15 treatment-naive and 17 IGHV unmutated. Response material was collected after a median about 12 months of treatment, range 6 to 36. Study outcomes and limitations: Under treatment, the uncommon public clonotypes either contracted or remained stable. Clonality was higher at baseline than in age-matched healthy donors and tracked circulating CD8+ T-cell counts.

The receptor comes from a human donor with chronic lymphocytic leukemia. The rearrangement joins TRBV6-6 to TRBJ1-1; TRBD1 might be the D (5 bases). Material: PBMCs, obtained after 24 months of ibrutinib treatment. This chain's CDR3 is CASSAAGDRTEAFF. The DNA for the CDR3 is TGTGCCAGCAGCGCCGCGGGGGATCGGACTGAAGCTTTCTTT.